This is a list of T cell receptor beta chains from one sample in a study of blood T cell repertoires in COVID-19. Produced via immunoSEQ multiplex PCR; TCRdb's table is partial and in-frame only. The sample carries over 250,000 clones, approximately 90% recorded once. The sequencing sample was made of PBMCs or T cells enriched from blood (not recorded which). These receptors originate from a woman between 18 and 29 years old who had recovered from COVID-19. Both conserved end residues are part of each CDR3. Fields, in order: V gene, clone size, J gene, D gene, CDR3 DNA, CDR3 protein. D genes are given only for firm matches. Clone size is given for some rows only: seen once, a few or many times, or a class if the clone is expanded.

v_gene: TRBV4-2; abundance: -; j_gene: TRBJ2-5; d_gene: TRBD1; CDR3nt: TGTGCCAGCAGCCCGCCGGGACAGCCCCAAGAGACCCAGTACTTC; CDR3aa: CASSPPGQPQETQYF
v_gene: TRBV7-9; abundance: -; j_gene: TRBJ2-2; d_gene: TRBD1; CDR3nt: TGTGCCAGCAGCGCGGACAGGGCCACCGGGGAGCTGTTTTTT; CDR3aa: CASSADRATGELFF
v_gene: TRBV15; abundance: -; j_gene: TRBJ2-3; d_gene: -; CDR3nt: TGTGCCACCAGCCCCTACGGAGGAGGGGCTGGCACAGATACGCAGTATTTT; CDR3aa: CATSPYGGGAGTDTQYF
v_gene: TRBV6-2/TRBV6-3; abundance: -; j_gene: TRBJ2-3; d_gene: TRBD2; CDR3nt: TGTGCCAGCAGTCTACGCTTAGCGGGGGGGCCTGGAGATACGCAGTATTTT; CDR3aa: CASSLRLAGGPGDTQYF
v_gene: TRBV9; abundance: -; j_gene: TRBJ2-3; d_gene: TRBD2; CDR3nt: TGTGCCAGCAGCTACCGAAGTAGCGGGGACACAGATACGCAGTATTTT; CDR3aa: CASSYRSSGDTDTQYF
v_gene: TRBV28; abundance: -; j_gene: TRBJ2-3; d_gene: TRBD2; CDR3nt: TGTGCCAGCAGTTTATATGCTCGGGCTAGCGGGGGGGTCGGGGCCGGCACAGATACGCAGTATTTT; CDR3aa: CASSLYARASGGVGAGTDTQYF
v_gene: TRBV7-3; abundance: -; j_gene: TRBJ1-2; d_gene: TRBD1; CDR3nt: TGTGCCAGCAGCCGGCAGGGGGGCTATGGCTACACCTTC; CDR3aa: CASSRQGGYGYTF
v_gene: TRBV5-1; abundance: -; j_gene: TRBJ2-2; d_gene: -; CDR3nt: TGCGCCAGCAGCTTGAACGGGATGGGAACCGGGGAGCTGTTTTTT; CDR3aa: CASSLNGMGTGELFF
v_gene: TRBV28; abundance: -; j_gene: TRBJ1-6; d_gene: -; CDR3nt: TGTGCCAGCATCCCGGGGAGCTCCTATAATTCACCCCTCCACTTT; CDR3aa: CASIPGSSYNSPLHF
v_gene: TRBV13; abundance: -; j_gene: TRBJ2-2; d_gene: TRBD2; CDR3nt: TGTGCCAGCAGCTCGGGACTAGCCGCGAACACCGGGGAGCTGTTTTTT; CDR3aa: CASSSGLAANTGELFF
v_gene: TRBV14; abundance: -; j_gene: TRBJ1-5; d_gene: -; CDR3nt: TGTGCCAGCAGCCAAACAGGCAATCAGCCCCAGCATTTT; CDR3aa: CASSQTGNQPQHF
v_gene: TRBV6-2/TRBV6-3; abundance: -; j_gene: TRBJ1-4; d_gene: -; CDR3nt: TGTGCCAGCAGCTCCCGGGAGGACAGTGGCCGCGAAAAACTGTTTTTT; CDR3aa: CASSSREDSGREKLFF
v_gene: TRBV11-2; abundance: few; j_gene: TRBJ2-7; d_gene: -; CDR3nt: TGTGCCAGCAGCTTCGGTTTTTCGAACTCCTACGAGCAGTACTTC; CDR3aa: CASSFGFSNSYEQYF
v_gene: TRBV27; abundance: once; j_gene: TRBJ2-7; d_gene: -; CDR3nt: TGTGCCAGCAGTCCCACCCAAGACTACTACGAGCAGTACTTC; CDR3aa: CASSPTQDYYEQYF
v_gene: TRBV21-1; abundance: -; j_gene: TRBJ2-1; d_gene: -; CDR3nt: TGTGCCAGCAGCGAACGGGACAGGGAAGACAATGAGCAGTTCTTC; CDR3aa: CASSERDREDNEQFF
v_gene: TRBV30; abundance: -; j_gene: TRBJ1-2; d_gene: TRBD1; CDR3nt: TGTGCCTGGCAAACGATAATCCGGGACAGGCAACTCGACTATGGCTACACCTTC; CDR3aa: CAWQTIIRDRQLDYGYTF
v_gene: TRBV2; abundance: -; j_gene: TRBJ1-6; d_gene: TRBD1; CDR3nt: TGTGCCAGCCGAACCCCCCGGACAGGAGATAATTCACCCCTCCACTTT; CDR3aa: CASRTPRTGDNSPLHF
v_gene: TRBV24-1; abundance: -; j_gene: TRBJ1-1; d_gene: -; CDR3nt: TGTGCCACCAGTGACTGGGGGCAGGTGAACACTGAAGCTTTCTTT; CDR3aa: CATSDWGQVNTEAFF
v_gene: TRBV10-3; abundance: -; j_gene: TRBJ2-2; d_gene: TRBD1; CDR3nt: TGTGCCATCAGCGACGACAGGGATTCCAACACCGGGGAGCTGTTTTTT; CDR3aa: CAISDDRDSNTGELFF
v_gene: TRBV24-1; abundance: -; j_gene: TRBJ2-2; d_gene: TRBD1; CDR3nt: TGTGCCACCAGTGATTTAAGCCAGGGGGATAGCGGGGAGCTGTTTTTT; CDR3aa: CATSDLSQGDSGELFF
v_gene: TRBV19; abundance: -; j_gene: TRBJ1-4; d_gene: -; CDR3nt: TGTGCCAGTAGTATTGGGGCCAATCCTAATGAAAAACTGTTTTTT; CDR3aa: CASSIGANPNEKLFF
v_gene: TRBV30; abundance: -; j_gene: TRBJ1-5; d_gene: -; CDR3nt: TGTGCCTGGAGTGGAGGGTTGAATCAGCCCCAGCATTTT; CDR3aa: CAWSGGLNQPQHF
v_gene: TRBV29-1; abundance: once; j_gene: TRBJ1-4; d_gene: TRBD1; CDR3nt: TGCAGCGGTAGGACAGGACGGGAAAAACTGTTTTTT; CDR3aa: CSGRTGREKLFF
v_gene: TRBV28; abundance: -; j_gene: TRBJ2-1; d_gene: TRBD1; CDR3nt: TGTGCCAGCAGGCCCCTGACAGGGGGCTACAATGAGCAGTTCTTC; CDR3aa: CASRPLTGGYNEQFF
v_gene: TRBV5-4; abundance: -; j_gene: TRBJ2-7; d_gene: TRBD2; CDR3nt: TGTGCCAGCAGCTTGGGACTAGCGGGGAGCTCCTACGAGCAGTACTTC; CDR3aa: CASSLGLAGSSYEQYF
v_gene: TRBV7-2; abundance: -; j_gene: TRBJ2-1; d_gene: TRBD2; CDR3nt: TGTGCCAGCAGCTTAAATAGCGGGAGGCAGAACAATGAGCAGTTCTTC; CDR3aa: CASSLNSGRQNNEQFF
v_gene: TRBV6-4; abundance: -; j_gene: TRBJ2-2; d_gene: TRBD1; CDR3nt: TGTGCCAGCAGTGACGGGGACAGGGGGAGCACCGGGGAGCTGTTTTTT; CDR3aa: CASSDGDRGSTGELFF
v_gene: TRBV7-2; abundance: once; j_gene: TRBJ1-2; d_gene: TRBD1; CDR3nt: TGTGCCAGCAGCTCCCCCGGGACAGGGTCACCTAACTATGGCTACACCTTC; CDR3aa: CASSSPGTGSPNYGYTF
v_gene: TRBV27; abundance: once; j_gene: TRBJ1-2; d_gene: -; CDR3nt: TGTGCCAGCAGTTTGAGGCAGAACTATGGCTACACCTTC; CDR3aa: CASSLRQNYGYTF
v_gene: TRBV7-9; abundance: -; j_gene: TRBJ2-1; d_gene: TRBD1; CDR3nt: TGTGCCAGCAGCTTAAGAGACAGGGGGGAGCTGGATGAGCAGTTCTTC; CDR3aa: CASSLRDRGELDEQFF
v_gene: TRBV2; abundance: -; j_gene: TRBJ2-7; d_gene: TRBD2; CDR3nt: TGTGCCAGCAGTGAGAGACTAGCGGCTACCTACGAGCAGTACTTC; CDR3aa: CASSERLAATYEQYF
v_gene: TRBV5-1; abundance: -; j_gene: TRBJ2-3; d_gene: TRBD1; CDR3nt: TGCGCCAGCAGCTTGGCATTTGGGACAGAAAGCACAGATACGCAGTATTTT; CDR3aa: CASSLAFGTESTDTQYF
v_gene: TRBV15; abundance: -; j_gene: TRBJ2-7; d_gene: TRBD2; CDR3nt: TGTGCCACCAGCAGATACAGCGGGAGTTACGAGCAGTACTTC; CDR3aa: CATSRYSGSYEQYF
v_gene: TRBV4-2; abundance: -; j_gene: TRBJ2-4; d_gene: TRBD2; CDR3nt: TGTGCCAGCAGCCAAGTGTCTTGGCGGGGGGGCGGCATTCAGTACTTC; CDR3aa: CASSQVSWRGGGIQYF
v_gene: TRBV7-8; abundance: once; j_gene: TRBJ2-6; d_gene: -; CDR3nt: TGTGCCAGCAGCTTAATAGGCGGGGTCTCTGGGGCCAACGTCCTGACTTTC; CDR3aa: CASSLIGGVSGANVLTF